This TCR beta chain is drawn from a study of T-cell reconstitution after alpha-beta-depleted transplantation in children. This CDR3 has 12 residues. Germline CDR1 and CDR2: SNHLY and FYNNEI. V lost 6 bases and J 13 bases, leaving 15 bases between the germline ends. This clonotype was detected only a few times. The TCRbeta library incorporated unique molecular identifiers. One entry per CDR3 protein results from TCRdb running MiXCR on the PCR reads. The repertoire holds fewer than 450,000 distinct CDR3 sequences, with 15% to 20% as singletons. This sequence was found in a male patient between 2 and 9 years old who had a stem cell transplant for acute lymphoblastic leukemia, so the T cells may come from the graft donor. This sample comprised PBMCs, mostly from graft donor cells, obtained 360 days after TCRalphabeta/CD19-depleted stem cell transplant. J is TRBJ2-2 and V is TRBV2, with no clear D. The CDR3 here is CASSYSVWGLFF. The CDR3 coding sequence is TGTGCCAGCAGCTACTCCGTCTGGGGGCTGTTTTTT.